The subject of this entry is one TCR beta chain. Its antigen remains unidentified. No base quality information exists; no much larger clone differs at one position. This entry comes from a study of blood T cell repertoires in COVID-19 (TCRdb year 2020). Context from the whole study: The collaborator samples originated in the United States, Italy and Spain and spanned the acute and convalescent phases of COVID-19. The material from the prospective study consisted of cDNA or gDNA derived from T cells, B-cell-depleted T cells, or PBMCs. Subjects who had been exposed to COVID-19, were actively infected with it, or had recovered from it provided the deeply sampled blood TCRbeta repertoires that made up the dataset. The repertoires were released in a freely available public database meant as a resource for research on the immune response to SARS-CoV-2. The samples were drawn from the first 160 participants of the ongoing ImmuneRACE study and from over 950 subjects provided by 6 global collaborators. The sample metadata nearly always contained a de-identified subject ID, COVID-19 status, age in years and sex. Where available, HLA class I and class II types were taken from metadata supplied by the sample provider and were not determined by assay-based typing. Study-wide findings and limitations: The amount of clinical and demographic metadata varied by source and participant and was provided uncurated.

One collaborating source in Seattle enrolled patients during active infection and followed them longitudinally through the course of disease. Each collaborating institution followed its own protocols to collect whole blood in K2EDTA tubes. Collaborator samples were shipped for TCRbeta analysis as frozen whole blood, isolated PBMCs, or DNA extracted from either sample type. TCRbeta CDR3 regions were amplified from genomic DNA by means of the immunoSEQ Assay, a bias-controlled multiplex PCR. On the study's bioinformatics: Within the assay, amplification of reference gene primers was used to estimate how many nucleated cells each sample contained. To quantify the absolute abundance of each unique TCRbeta CDR3 rearrangement, sequence reads were collapsed and filtered. For each sample, productive Simpson clonality was calculated as the square root of Simpson's diversity index across productive rearrangements. TCRdb carries this immuneACCESS record with in-frame sequences only. Its versions omit some clonotypes, under half of them owing to an unresolved V gene in the studies checked, with the rest unexplained. The D gene and trimming were derived from the DNA, and the V and J assignments and clone size from that table. The sample profile shows 150,000 to 200,000 clones; 94% of them were found once. 0.6% to 0.9% of the sample goes to the ten largest clones.

After removal of 3 bases from V and 4 bases from J, the junction retains 8 bases not matched to a gene. CDR1 and CDR2 (SGDLS, YYNGEE) derive from the germline V gene. The CDR3, from cysteine to phenylalanine, totals 15 residues. Of the read, only the CDR3 DNA is kept; its 45 bases are in frame from base 1. The V and J genes are TRBV9 and TRBJ2-5; 8 bases in the junction line up with TRBD2. The source material was peripheral blood. The origin of this receptor is a man aged 30 to 45 with COVID-19, enrolled during active disease. The CDR3 region: CASSASAGVSETQYF. The sequenced DNA: TGTGCCAGCAGCGCCTCAGCGGGGGTATCAGAGACCCAGTACTTC.